One T cell receptor (beta chain) is described in this entry. Its antigen is not yet known. The input lacks base qualities; no much larger clone sits a single base away. The library was prepared using the immunoSEQ multiplex PCR assay. To provide template for TCR sequencing, every sample had RNA extracted and reverse transcribed into cDNA. SuperScript III was used to make first-strand cDNA, primed with a 2:1 mix of oligo-dT and random hexamers. Amplification bias was assessed with a synthetic immune receptor repertoire, and residual bias was removed computationally. The published analysis was carried out like this. Raw reads were preprocessed to remove errors, and CDR3 was defined by IMGT conventions from the conserved cysteine to phenylalanine. Clonality was computed as 1 minus the Shannon entropy, with the entropy normalized by log2 of the number of productive unique TCRs. Whether each scalp clone was CD4 or CD8 was inferred by checking scalp TCRbeta sequences against the CD4 and CD8 repertoires from sorted blood. Held by TCRdb, this immuneACCESS table contains in-frame sequences only and omits some clones. Under half of the omission traces to an unresolved V gene where checked; the cause of the rest is unknown. Clone size and V and J calls were adopted from that table, with D and trimming inferred from the DNA. For this sample the table gives approximately 300,000 clones, of which 58% were detected only once. Jointly, the top ten make up approximately 1.8% of the sample.

The data were taken from a study of CD8+ T cells in alopecia areata (dated by TCRdb to between 2018 and 2020). Broadly, across the study: The treated patients took part in an open-label pilot trial in which moderate-to-severe alopecia areata was treated with oral tofacitinib at 5 to 10 mg twice daily. TCRbeta CDR3 regions were amplified by immunoSEQ multiplex PCR using 35 Vbeta forward and 13 Jbeta reverse primers. In humans, TCRbeta sequencing was performed on scalp tissue and on sorted CD4+ and CD8+ peripheral blood T cells from healthy controls and from patients with patchy or totalis/universalis alopecia areata. Patients received tofacitinib for 6 to 18 months and were then followed off drug for 6 months to check for delayed response and recurrence. Scalp clonality was compared among normal scalp (n=4), patchy alopecia areata scalp (n=8), and alopecia totalis/universalis scalp (n=8). Tofacitinib-treated patients had biopsies at baseline and at 4 and 24 weeks of treatment, with a later scalp biopsy in several patients. RNA was extracted with the PAXgene miRNA kit for fixed scalp, the miRNeasy kit for PBMCs, and the RNeasy kit for mouse skin. The study used high-throughput TCRbeta sequencing to examine T cell clonal expansion in alopecia areata, in both the C3H/HeJ mouse model and human patients. The SALT score, which quantifies the percentage of affected scalp surface area, was used to measure disease severity in treated patients. Broader findings and caveats from the paper: During tofacitinib treatment, many expanded lesional clones stuck around in both scalp and blood, and this persistence may partly explain why relapse happens after treatment is stopped. Tofacitinib significantly decreased scalp clonality and the number of expanded CD8+ clones among the top 100 scalp clones. Shared TCR sequences between patients were less evident than in mice, which may be partly attributable to HLA diversity in the patient population. Compared with normal scalp, lesional scalp, particularly in alopecia totalis/universalis, had higher clonality and more expanded CD8+ clones, which suggests antigenic drive. Scalp TCR repertoire analysis is complicated because resident alphabeta T cells in normal human skin are also sequenced, whereas mouse skin is dominated by gammadelta T cells. Because the treated cohort was small and had only one nonresponder, larger studies are needed to examine links between baseline CD8+ expansion and response.

V sheds 0 bases and J sheds 0 bases, leaving 14 bases between their ends. CDR1 and CDR2, per the germline V gene (reference sequence), are GTSNPN and SVGIG. Reading from cysteine to phenylalanine, the CDR3 counts 16 amino acids. Left in the record is the CDR3 DNA by itself, 48 bases read in frame from the first base. According to the study, the label for this sample's time point signals: 24 weeks on oral tofacitinib. The label giving this sample's treatment or condition can be read as: oral pan-JAK inhibitor, 5-10 mg twice daily. From alopecia areata patients, peripheral blood was collected along with lesional scalp punch biopsies. PBMCs were isolated by density centrifugation and stained for CD3, CD4 and CD8, and CD4+ and CD8+ T cells were sorted on a FACSAria.

The chain employs TRBV30 and TRBJ1-2; the D gene assignment is ambiguous. This material consisted of CD4+ T cells sorted from blood, taken at week 24, from a patient treated with tofacitinib. This TCR came from a human donor with alopecia areata. CDR3 reads: CAWSVALGRSNYGYTF. The sequenced DNA: TGTGCCTGGAGTGTGGCCCTAGGCAGGTCTAACTATGGCTACACCTTC.